This is a list of T cell receptor beta chains from one sample in a study of shared clonotypes between healthy human individuals. Libraries were prepared by immunoSEQ multiplex PCR; TCRdb keeps only in-frame clonotypes and omits some of them. This table has roughly 1.5 million clones, nearly 99% appearing once. The sequencing sample was made of naive CD4+ T cells sorted from blood. The receptors derive from a man younger than 45 in good health. The CDR3 runs from the conserved cysteine through the conserved F or W. Each record gives: J gene, D gene, clone size, V gene, CDR3 protein, CDR3 DNA. The D gene is left open where the match is weak. The listing skips clone size in some rows; elsewhere it reads once, few, many or a size class.

TRBJ1-1 . . TRBV5-5 CASSSAGGQGRTEAFF TGTGCCAGCAGCTCGGCCGGGGGGCAGGGGAGAACTGAAGCTTTCTTT
TRBJ2-7 . . TRBV4-3 CASSQDQALHYEQYF TGCGCCAGCAGCCAAGATCAGGCTCTTCACTACGAGCAGTACTTC
TRBJ2-7 . few TRBV18 CASSPKDEQYF TGTGCCAGCTCACCAAAGGACGAGCAGTACTTC
TRBJ2-3 TRBD1 . TRBV5-1 CASSIEGQGFFGTQYF TGCGCCAGCAGCATAGAGGGACAGGGGTTTTTCGGTACGCAGTATTTT
TRBJ2-5 . . TRBV7-6 CASSTDRRVETQYF TGTGCCAGCAGCACCGACAGGAGGGTAGAGACCCAGTACTTC
TRBJ2-7 . . TRBV28 CASSLPWDRFSYEQYF TGTGCCAGCAGTTTACCCTGGGACCGGTTTAGCTACGAGCAGTACTTC
TRBJ2-7 . . TRBV28 CASSLSEQYF TGTGCCAGCAGTTTATCCGAGCAGTACTTC
TRBJ1-1 . . TRBV30 CAWTVEDTEAFF TGTGCCTGGACTGTGGAGGACACTGAAGCTTTCTTT
TRBJ1-1 . . TRBV19 CASSIQGMNTEAFF TGTGCCAGTAGTATCCAGGGGATGAACACTGAAGCTTTCTTT
TRBJ2-7 . . TRBV5-1 CASTPGELGNPQVYEQYF TGCGCCAGCACCCCTGGGGAGCTAGGAAACCCCCAAGTTTACGAGCAGTACTTC
TRBJ2-3 . . TRBV5-1 CASTGGGVRDTQYF TGCGCCAGCACCGGAGGAGGGGTGAGAGATACGCAGTATTTT
TRBJ2-5 . . TRBV5-1 CASSLDGRGRETQYF TGCGCCAGCAGCTTGGATGGCAGGGGTAGGGAGACCCAGTACTTC
TRBJ1-1 . . TRBV11-2 CASRTRGGNTEAFF TGTGCCAGCCGCACCAGGGGCGGGAACACTGAAGCTTTCTTT
TRBJ2-4 . . TRBV6-5 CASSYGTKNIQYF TGTGCCAGCAGTTATGGAACCAAAAACATTCAGTACTTC
TRBJ2-5 TRBD2 . TRBV7-9 CASSAPSAGGLQTQYF TGTGCCAGCAGCGCCCCCTCCGCGGGAGGATTGCAGACCCAGTACTTC
TRBJ2-1 . . TRBV21-1 CARTSVYINEQFF TGTGCCAGGACTAGCGTGTATATCAATGAGCAGTTCTTC
TRBJ2-3 TRBD2 . TRBV7-8 CASSLVLAGVGGGTDTQYF TGTGCCAGCAGCTTAGTTCTAGCGGGAGTGGGAGGGGGCACAGATACGCAGTATTTT
TRBJ1-2 . . TRBV28 CASTRPGMANYGYTF TGTGCCAGCACCCGACCAGGGATGGCTAACTATGGCTACACCTTC
TRBJ1-3 . . TRBV7-6 CASSLTGAIYF TGTGCCAGCAGCTTAACAGGCGCCATATATTTT
TRBJ2-1 TRBD2 . TRBV7-2 CASSDIAGRSYNEQFF TGTGCCAGCAGCGATATAGCGGGAAGGTCCTACAATGAGCAGTTCTTC
TRBJ1-1 TRBD1 . TRBV5-1 CASSRDRAVTEAFF TGCGCCAGCAGCCGGGACAGGGCGGTCACTGAAGCTTTCTTT
TRBJ1-5 . . TRBV27 CASSYRLNQPQHF TGTGCCAGCAGTTACCGTCTCAATCAGCCCCAGCATTTT
TRBJ2-5 . . TRBV7-6 CASSPHRETQYF TGTGCCAGCAGCCCCCATCGGGAGACCCAGTACTTC
TRBJ2-2 . . TRBV6-5 CASRRTGTGELFF TGTGCCAGCAGAAGAACAGGCACCGGGGAGCTGTTTTTT
TRBJ2-7 . . TRBV28 CASSLSWRISYEQYF TGTGCCAGCAGTTTAAGTTGGCGGATCTCCTACGAGCAGTACTTC
TRBJ2-1 . . TRBV5-1 CASSWTAFGATGVGNEQFF TGCGCCAGCAGCTGGACCGCGTTTGGTGCGACGGGAGTGGGTAATGAGCAGTTCTTC
TRBJ1-1 . . TRBV29-1 CSVGTGGNTEAFF TGCAGCGTTGGCACGGGCGGTAACACTGAAGCTTTCTTT
TRBJ2-7 . . TRBV10-1 CASSESTRSYEQYF TGCGCCAGCAGTGAGTCGACGAGGTCCTACGAGCAGTACTTC
TRBJ2-1 TRBD2 . TRBV2 CASRLAGSYNEQFF TGTGCCAGCCGACTAGCGGGCTCCTACAATGAGCAGTTCTTC
TRBJ2-7 TRBD1 . TRBV29-1 CSALRGRYEQYF TGCAGCGCTCTAAGGGGGCGCTACGAGCAGTACTTC
TRBJ2-1 TRBD1 . TRBV11-3 CASSAQGVRNEQFF TGTGCCAGCAGCGCACAGGGGGTTCGAAATGAGCAGTTCTTC
TRBJ2-7 . . TRBV7-6 CASSLEQGWYEQYF TGTGCCAGCAGCCTCGAACAGGGTTGGTACGAGCAGTACTTC
TRBJ2-1 . once TRBV5-5 CASSLGLSSYNEQFF TGTGCCAGCAGCTTGGGGCTGAGCTCCTACAATGAGCAGTTCTTC
TRBJ2-7 . . TRBV5-4 CASSLSAGYEQYF TGTGCCAGCAGCTTGAGTGCGGGCTACGAGCAGTACTTC
TRBJ1-2 TRBD1 . TRBV27 CASSLSGTGYGYTF TGTGCCAGCAGTTTATCTGGGACAGGGTATGGCTACACCTTC
TRBJ1-5 . . TRBV28 CASTRGGQPQHF TGTGCCAGCACACGCGGTGGGCAGCCCCAGCATTTT
TRBJ2-7 TRBD1 once TRBV12-5 CASGPRDSSYEQYF TGTGCTAGTGGCCCAAGGGACAGCTCCTACGAGCAGTACTTC
TRBJ2-5 TRBD1 . TRBV5-4 CASSPTGAASETQYF TGTGCCAGCAGCCCCACAGGGGCCGCCTCGGAGACCCAGTACTTC
TRBJ2-7 TRBD2 . TRBV27 CASSFWTSPYEQYF TGTGCCAGCAGTTTCTGGACTAGCCCCTACGAGCAGTACTTC
TRBJ2-7 . . TRBV7-9 CASSSIPRGSYEQYF TGTGCCAGCAGCTCCATCCCTCGGGGCTCCTACGAGCAGTACTTC
TRBJ2-7 TRBD1 once TRBV11-2 CASRDRGRRTGSSYEQYF TGTGCCAGCAGAGATAGAGGGAGAAGGACAGGGTCGTCCTACGAGCAGTACTTC
TRBJ2-2 . . TRBV5-1 CASRLGAGTGELFF TGCGCCAGCAGGCTTGGGGCTGGGACCGGGGAGCTGTTTTTT
TRBJ2-1 TRBD2 . TRBV5-1 CASRASGRDYNEQFF TGCGCCAGCAGGGCTAGCGGGAGAGACTACAATGAGCAGTTCTTC
TRBJ1-1 TRBD1 . TRBV11-2 CASSELTGERGTEAFF TGTGCCAGCAGCGAACTAACAGGGGAACGGGGCACTGAAGCTTTCTTT
TRBJ1-2 . . TRBV9 CASNLRQDYGYTF TGTGCCAGCAACCTTCGACAGGACTATGGCTACACCTTC